The TCR beta chain described here comes from a study of identical twins. Only a few counts were recorded for this clonotype. Its antigen is unidentified. TCRdb redid the calling of the 5' RACE reads with MiXCR, one entry per CDR3 protein. This sample has 1.5 million to 2 million distinct CDR3 sequences; around 33% occur once, and the top ten carry about 0.27%. The ends were cut back, 2 bases at V and 4 bases at J, with 8 bases in the middle. This CDR3 has 13 amino acids. In germline, CDR1 is SQVTM, CDR2 ANQGSEA. The study's findings and limits: Insertions ran lower in abundant cord blood beta clonotypes, though not in memory repertoires. Excess sharing between twins was weaker in beta out-of-frame sequences.

The source is a newborn girl in good health. The J gene is TRBJ1-4, the V gene TRBV29-1, with D uncertain. Sequenced sample: cord blood. CDR3 amino acids: CSVETESNEKLFF. The CDR3 nucleotides are TGCAGCGTTGAAACAGAGAGTAATGAAAAACTGTTTTTT.